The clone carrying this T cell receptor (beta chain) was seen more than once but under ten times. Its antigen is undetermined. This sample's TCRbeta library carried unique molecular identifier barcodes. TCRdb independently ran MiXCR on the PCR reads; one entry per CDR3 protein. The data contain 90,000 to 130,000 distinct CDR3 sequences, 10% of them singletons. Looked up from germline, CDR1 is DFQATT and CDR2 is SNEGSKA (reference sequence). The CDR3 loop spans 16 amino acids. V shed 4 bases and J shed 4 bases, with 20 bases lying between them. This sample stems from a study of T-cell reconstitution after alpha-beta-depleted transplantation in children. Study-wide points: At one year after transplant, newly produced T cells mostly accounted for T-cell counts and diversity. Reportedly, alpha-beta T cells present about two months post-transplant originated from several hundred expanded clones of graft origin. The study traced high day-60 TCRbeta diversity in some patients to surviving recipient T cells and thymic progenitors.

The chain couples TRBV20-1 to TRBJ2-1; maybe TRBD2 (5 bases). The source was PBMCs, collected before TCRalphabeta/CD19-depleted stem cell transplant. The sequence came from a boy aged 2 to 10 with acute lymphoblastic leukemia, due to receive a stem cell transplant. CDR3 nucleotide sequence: TGCAGTGCTACCGTCGGCGGGTGGGTTAGGTACAATGAGCAGTTCTTC. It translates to CSATVGGWVRYNEQFF.